Listed below are T cell receptor beta chains from one sample, sequenced in a study of blood T cell repertoires in COVID-19. TCRdb's copy holds only in-frame clones and misses some; the assay was immunoSEQ multiplex PCR. The sample lists some 120,000 clones, 82% occurring once. Sequencing input: peripheral blood. These receptors originate from a man aged 65 to 79 with acute or convalescent COVID-19. Each CDR3 is given with its conserved first and last residue. Each record gives: J gene, D gene, V gene, clone size, CDR3 protein, CDR3 DNA. D genes are given only for firm matches. Not all rows give a size; the values are once, few, many and, for expanded clones, a class.

J: TRBJ2-2
D: .
V: TRBV2
size: .
CDR3: CASSDQISTGELFF
DNA: TGTGCCAGCAGTGACCAGATATCCACCGGGGAGCTGTTTTTT

J: TRBJ1-3
D: TRBD1
V: TRBV29-1
size: .
CDR3: CSVETGFSGNTIYF
DNA: TGCAGCGTTGAGACAGGGTTCTCTGGAAACACCATATATTTT

J: TRBJ1-3
D: TRBD1
V: TRBV5-6
size: .
CDR3: CASSLRTGVPGNTIYF
DNA: TGTGCCAGCAGCTTAAGGACAGGAGTACCTGGAAACACCATATATTTT

J: TRBJ1-4
D: .
V: TRBV7-8
size: once
CDR3: CASSLEWGQKLFF
DNA: TGTGCCAGCAGCTTAGAATGGGGGCAAAAACTGTTTTTT

J: TRBJ2-5
D: TRBD2
V: TRBV4-1
size: .
CDR3: CASSQAQTSGSLETQYF
DNA: TGCGCCAGCAGCCAAGCCCAGACTAGCGGGAGTCTAGAGACCCAGTACTTC

J: TRBJ2-7
D: TRBD1
V: TRBV29-1
size: .
CDR3: CSVQRDSSYEQYF
DNA: TGCAGCGTTCAAAGGGACAGCTCCTACGAGCAGTACTTC

J: TRBJ2-7
D: .
V: TRBV7-3
size: .
CDR3: CASSPTTVSYEQYF
DNA: TGTGCCAGCAGCCCCACGACAGTCTCCTACGAGCAGTACTTC

J: TRBJ1-6
D: TRBD1
V: TRBV5-1
size: .
CDR3: CASSLADRDNSPLHF
DNA: TGCGCCAGCAGCTTGGCTGACAGGGATAATTCACCCCTCCACTTT

J: TRBJ2-1
D: TRBD1
V: TRBV24-1
size: .
CDR3: CATSDPGQAVNEQFF
DNA: TGTGCCACCAGTGATCCGGGACAGGCGGTCAATGAGCAGTTCTTC

J: TRBJ1-2
D: TRBD1
V: TRBV6-5
size: .
CDR3: CASVLDRRVAGYTF
DNA: TGTGCCAGCGTGTTGGACAGGCGAGTAGCTGGCTACACCTTC